One and the same sample provided the 21 T cell receptor beta chains below, sequenced in a study of cytomegalovirus exposure and HLA in healthy donors. The PCR employed 60 Vbeta primers together with 13 Jbeta primers. Clones were read by immunoSEQ multiplex PCR, and TCRdb kept only the in-frame ones, dropping some. This table lists 55,000 to 75,000 clones. The sequenced sample consisted of PBMCs. The receptors stem from a male donor in good health and CMV-seronegative.

In regard to this clone: Different DNA sequences within this sample yield the same CDR3. This chain links TRBV5-6 with TRBJ1-1; D is possibly TRBD1 (6 bases). V was pared by 4 bases and J by 4 bases, with 17 bases between. From germline, CDR1 is SGHDT and CDR2 YYEEEE. This CDR3 contains 15 residues. Here the CDR3 DNA reads TGTGCCAGCAGCGGACAGAGGATTGATGGCACTGAAGCTTTCTTT. Residues: CASSGQRIDGTEAFF.

This chain joins TRBV5-5 and TRBJ2-6; maybe TRBD1 (6 bases). The V gene's germline CDR1 is SGHKS and CDR2 YYEKEE (reference sequence). The CDR3 spans 16 residues. V lost 3 bases and J 2 bases, leaving 12 bases between the germline ends. CDR3 bases: TGTGCCAGCAGCTACCACAGGGTCGCTGGGGCCAACGTCCTGACTTTC. Its translation is CASSYHRVAGANVLTF.

The chain joins TRBV6-1 to TRBJ2-2, with D possibly being TRBD2 (5 bases). Looked up from germline, CDR1 is MNHNS and CDR2 is SASEGT. The CDR3 has 16 residues. V lost 6 bases to trimming and J lost 0 bases, with 14 bases between them. The CDR3 here is CASSELSDANTGELFF. CDR3 coding DNA: TGTGCCAGCAGCGAACTTAGCGACGCGAACACCGGGGAGCTGTTTTTT.

This chain links TRBV7-9 with TRBJ2-5; 10 nucleotides line up with TRBD2. The length of the CDR3 is 14 residues. The J segment lost 3 bases and the V segment lost 3 bases, leaving 1 base of the junction unmatched. Germline values: CDR1 SEHNR, CDR2 FQNEAQ (reference sequence). The CDR3 bases are TGTGCCAGCAGCTTTGGACTAGCGGAAGAGACCCAGTACTTC. Translated, it gives CASSFGLAEETQYF.

CDR3 residues: CASSADRADTEAFF. For the CDR3, the DNA is TGTGCCAGCAGTGCCGACAGGGCTGACACTGAAGCTTTCTTT. V gene TRBV6-1 combines with J gene TRBJ1-1, with 7 bases matching TRBD1. CDR1 is MNHNS and CDR2 is SASEGT in the germline V gene. The CDR3 is 14 residues long. With V trimmed by 4 bases and J by 3 bases, 5 bases remained unmatched.

The V gene is TRBV5-5, the J gene TRBJ1-4; D is perhaps TRBD1 (6 bases). The length of the CDR3 is 17 residues. V was pared by 4 bases and J by 3 bases, with 19 bases between. The germline CDR1 and CDR2 sequences are SGHKS and YYEKEE (reference sequence). The DNA of the CDR3 is TGTGCCAGCAGCGCCGGGACCCAGGGGATGGCTAATGAAAAACTGTTTTTT. Residues: CASSAGTQGMANEKLFF.

The gene calls are TRBV30 and TRBJ1-4; tentatively, D is TRBD1 (6 bases). V lost 0 bases, J lost 8 bases, and 16 bases lay in between. CDR3 size: 15 residues. Germline assignment: CDR1 GTSNPN and CDR2 SVGIG (reference sequence). The CDR3 is CAWSVLQGPAEKLFF. As DNA, the CDR3 is TGTGCCTGGAGTGTACTTCAGGGGCCGGCCGAAAAACTGTTTTTT.

CDR3 residues: CASSEEQTSVQPQHF. The CDR3 DNA is TGTGCCAGCAGTGAAGAACAGACATCGGTCCAGCCCCAGCATTTT. The chain couples TRBV6-1 to TRBJ1-5; D is uncertain. This CDR3 region has 15 residues. Germline CDR1 is MNHNS and CDR2 is SASEGT. Trimming stripped 1 base from V and 7 bases from J, with 14 bases between.

CDR3 sequence: CASSEVARGAAFF. CDR3 nucleotides: TGTGCCAGCAGTGAAGTGGCCCGTGGTGCAGCTTTCTTT. The J gene is TRBJ1-1, the V gene TRBV6-1; unclear D gene. The V end was cut by 1 base, the J end by 10 bases, with 13 bases between. Germline V CDR1 and CDR2: MNHNS, SASEGT. The CDR3 contains 13 residues.

The chain joins TRBV19 to TRBJ1-5, with a tentative D call TRBD1 (6 bases). CDR3 length: 13 residues. Germline V CDR1 and CDR2: LNHDA, SQIVND (reference sequence). V was pared by 4 bases and J by 6 bases, with 10 bases between. DNA for the CDR3: TGTGCCAGTAGTACACAGGGCCGTCAGCCCCAGCATTTT. Its protein is CASSTQGRQPQHF.

This sequence joins TRBV7-2 and TRBJ2-7, with 10 bases that match TRBD1. With V trimmed by 7 bases and J by 2 bases, 8 bases remained unmatched. The CDR3 spans 15 residues. Germline V lookup: CDR1 SGHTA, CDR2 FQGNSA. CDR3 in amino acids: CASTLDRGPTYEQYF. CDR3 in DNA: TGTGCCAGCACTCTAGACAGGGGGCCTACCTACGAGCAGTACTTC.

The gene calls are TRBV5-1 and TRBJ1-1; D is perhaps TRBD1 (5 bases). The V gene lost 3 bases and the J gene lost 8 bases, with 17 bases spanning the gap. Germline V CDR1 and CDR2: SGHRS, YFSETQ. This CDR3 has 14 amino acids. The DNA of the CDR3 is TGCGCCAGCAGCTCATCCGGGGGGGTTGTGGAAGCTTTCTTT. Protein sequence: CASSSSGGVVEAFF. Supplemented by reference TRBV5-1 and TRBJ1-1, the full variable domain reads KAGVTQTPRYLIKTRGQQVTLSCSPISGHRSVSWYQQTPGQGLQFLFEYFSETQRNKGNFPGRFSGRQFSNSRSEMNVSTLELGDSALYLCASSSSGGVVEAFFGQGTRLTVV.

The CDR3 region is CASSPGTGWTHHLWNEQFF. The DNA for the CDR3 is TGTGCCAGCAGTCCAGGGACAGGGTGGACACACCACCTTTGGAATGAGCAGTTCTTC. The gene calls are TRBV28 and TRBJ2-1; TRBD1 agrees at 9 bases. With V trimmed by 5 bases and J by 7 bases, 21 bases remained unmatched. The germline gives CDR1 MDHEN, CDR2 SYDVKM. The CDR3 sequence is 19 residues long.

The chain couples TRBV5-5 to TRBJ2-4, with a tentative D call TRBD2 (6 bases). CDR3 length: 13 residues. V was cut by 2 bases and J by 8 bases, with 11 bases left in between. Per germline, CDR1 SGHKS and CDR2 YYEKEE (reference sequence). As DNA, the CDR3 is TGTGCCAGCAGCTTCGACGGAGGGGACATTCAGTACTTC. Its protein is CASSFDGGDIQYF.

The CDR3 here is CASGEVTGELFF. CDR3 DNA sequence: TGTGCCAGCGGGGAGGTCACCGGGGAGCTGTTTTTT. The chain couples TRBV7-9 to TRBJ2-2; D may be TRBD2 (6 bases). This CDR3 spans 12 amino acids. Germline lookup yields CDR1 SEHNR and CDR2 FQNEAQ (reference sequence). V dropped 8 bases and J dropped 4 bases, with 8 bases sitting between them.

The chain has TRBV18 and TRBJ2-2, with D unresolved. V lost 10 bases and J 5 bases, leaving 8 bases between the germline ends. The CDR3 totals 11 residues. Germline V lookup: CDR1 KGHSH, CDR2 LQKENI. CDR3 loop: CATDITGELFF. CDR3 in DNA: TGTGCCACCGACATTACCGGGGAGCTGTTTTTT.

The chain recombines TRBV5-1 with TRBJ2-7; 9 nucleotides align to TRBD1. Germline V lookup: CDR1 SGHRS, CDR2 YFSETQ. This CDR3 spans 14 amino acids. V lost 3 bases and J lost 5; bases outside the gene matches: 6. The CDR3 here is CASSSGTGRDEQYF. CDR3 bases: TGCGCCAGCAGCTCGGGGACAGGGAGGGACGAGCAGTACTTC.

The J gene is TRBJ1-1, the V gene TRBV11-2; maybe TRBD1 (5 bases). The CDR3 sequence is 15 residues long. CDR1 and CDR2 (germline): SGHAT, FQNNGV. Trimming took off 3 bases at V and 3 bases at J, with 14 bases between the two ends. The CDR3 loop reads CASSLDHSRDTEAFF. CDR3 nucleotide sequence: TGTGCCAGCAGCTTGGATCACAGCAGGGACACTGAAGCTTTCTTT.

The gene calls are TRBV21-1 and TRBJ2-7; whether TRBD1, the table's D call, matches the DNA was not checked. TRBV21-1 is designated a pseudogene. The CDR3 is made up of 17 amino acids. The CDR3 nucleotides are TGTGCCAGCAGCAATTATGGAACCCTTAGGGGTGCCTACGAGCAGTACTTC. It yields the protein CASSNYGTLRGAYEQYF.

J is TRBJ2-1 and V is TRBV2, with TRBD1 identical over 9 bases. Looked up from germline, CDR1 is SNHLY and CDR2 is FYNNEI. CDR3 size: 15 residues. V dropped 6 bases and J dropped 6; count of bases not matched to a gene: 9. The CDR3 DNA sequence: TGTGCCAGCAGGGCCGGGACAGGGAGGGGCAATGAGCAGTTCTTC. This translates into CASRAGTGRGNEQFF.

This chain joins TRBV28 and TRBJ2-1, with D perhaps TRBD2 (7 bases). Trimming pared 5 bases from V and 5 bases from J, leaving 13 bases between. Germline CDR1 reads MDHEN; CDR2 reads SYDVKM. The CDR3 totals 14 residues. CDR3 nucleotides: TGTGCCAGCAGTACGGGGGGCGCCGACAATGAGCAGTTCTTC. Its translation: CASSTGGADNEQFF.